This T cell receptor beta chain was profiled in a study of blood T cell repertoires in COVID-19. Overall study context: In each case, the material was cDNA or gDNA derived from T cells, B-cell-depleted T cells, or PBMCs.

In the authors' methods: Nucleated cell number was recorded as an estimate derived from reference gene primer amplification. Clones were read by immunoSEQ multiplex PCR, and TCRdb kept only the in-frame ones, dropping some. D and trimming were read from the DNA, whereas the V and J calls and clone size are those reported in that table. The table records 170,000 or so clones, 89% of them present only once. The V and J ends lost 5 bases and 6 bases, in that order; junction bases with no gene match: 7. Looked up from germline, CDR1 is LNHDA and CDR2 is SQIVND (reference sequence). This CDR3 is 14 amino acids long.

This chain uses TRBV19 with TRBJ1-2; 9 nucleotides line up with TRBD1. This clonotype originated in a man aged 18 to 30 who had recovered from COVID-19. Sequencing input: peripheral blood. The CDR3 sequence: CASSARQGVNGYTF. In nucleotides, the CDR3 is TGTGCCAGTAGTGCGAGACAGGGGGTGAATGGCTACACCTTC.